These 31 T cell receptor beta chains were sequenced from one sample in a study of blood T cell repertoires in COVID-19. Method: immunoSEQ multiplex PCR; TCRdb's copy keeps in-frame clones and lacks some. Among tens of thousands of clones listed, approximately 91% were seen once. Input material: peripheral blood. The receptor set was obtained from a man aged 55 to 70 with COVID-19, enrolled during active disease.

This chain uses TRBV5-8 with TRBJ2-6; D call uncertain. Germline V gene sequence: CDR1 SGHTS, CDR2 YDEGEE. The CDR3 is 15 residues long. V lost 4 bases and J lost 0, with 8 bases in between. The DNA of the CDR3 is TGTGCCAGCAGCCACTCAGGCTCTGGGGCCAACGTCCTGACTTTC. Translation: CASSHSGSGANVLTF.

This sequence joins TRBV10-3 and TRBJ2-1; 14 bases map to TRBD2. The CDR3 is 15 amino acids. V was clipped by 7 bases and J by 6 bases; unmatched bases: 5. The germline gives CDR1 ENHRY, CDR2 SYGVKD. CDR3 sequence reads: CAITSGTSGSNEQFF. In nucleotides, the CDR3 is TGTGCCATCACTTCAGGGACTAGCGGGAGCAATGAGCAGTTCTTC.

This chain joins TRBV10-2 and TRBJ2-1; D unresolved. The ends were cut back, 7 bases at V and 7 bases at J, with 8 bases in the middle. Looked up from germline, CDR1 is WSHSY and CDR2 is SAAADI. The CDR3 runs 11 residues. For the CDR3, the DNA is TGCGCCAGCACCCACAGAAATGAGCAGTTCTTC. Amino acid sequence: CASTHRNEQFF.

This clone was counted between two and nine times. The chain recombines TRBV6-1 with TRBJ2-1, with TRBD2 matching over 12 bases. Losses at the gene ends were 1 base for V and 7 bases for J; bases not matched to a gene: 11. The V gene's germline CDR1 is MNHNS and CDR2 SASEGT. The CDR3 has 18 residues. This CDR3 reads CASSEVYLAGGNFNEQFF. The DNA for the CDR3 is TGTGCCAGCAGTGAAGTATATCTAGCGGGAGGGAACTTTAATGAGCAGTTCTTC.

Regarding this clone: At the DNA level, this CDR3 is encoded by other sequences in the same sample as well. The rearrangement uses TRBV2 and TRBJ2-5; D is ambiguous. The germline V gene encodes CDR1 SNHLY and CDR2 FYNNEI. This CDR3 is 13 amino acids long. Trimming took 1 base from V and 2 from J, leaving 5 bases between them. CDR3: CASSEDFQETQYF. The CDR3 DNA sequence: TGTGCCAGCAGTGAAGACTTTCAAGAGACCCAGTACTTC.

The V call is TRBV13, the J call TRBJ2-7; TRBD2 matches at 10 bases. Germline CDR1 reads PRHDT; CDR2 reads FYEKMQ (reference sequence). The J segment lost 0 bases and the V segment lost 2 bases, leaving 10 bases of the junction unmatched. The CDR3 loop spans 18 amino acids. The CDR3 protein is CASSLPWLAGDSSYEQYF. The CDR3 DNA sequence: TGTGCCAGCAGCTTACCCTGGCTAGCGGGAGATAGCTCCTACGAGCAGTACTTC. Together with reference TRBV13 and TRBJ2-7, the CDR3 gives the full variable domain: AAGVIQSPRHLIKEKRETATLKCYPIPRHDTVYWYQQGPGQDPQFLISFYEKMQSDKGSIPDRFSAQQFSDYHSELNMSSLELGDSALYFCASSLPWLAGDSSYEQYFGPGTRLTVT.

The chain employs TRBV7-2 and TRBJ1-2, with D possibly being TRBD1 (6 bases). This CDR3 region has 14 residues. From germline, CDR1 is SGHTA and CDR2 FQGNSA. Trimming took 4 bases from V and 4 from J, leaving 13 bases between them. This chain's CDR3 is CASSYNRDPYGYTF. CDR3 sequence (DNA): TGTGCCAGCAGCTATAACAGGGATCCCTATGGCTACACCTTC.

The CDR3 sequence is CASSPLQGAGTEAFF. The CDR3 nucleotides read TGTGCCAGCAGCCCCCTACAGGGGGCGGGCACTGAAGCTTTCTTT. The rearrangement joins TRBV5-6 to TRBJ1-1; 9 bases align to TRBD1. V was clipped by 4 bases and J by 4 bases; unmatched bases: 8. Germline V gene data show CDR1 as SGHDT and CDR2 as YYEEEE. The CDR3 length is 15 residues.

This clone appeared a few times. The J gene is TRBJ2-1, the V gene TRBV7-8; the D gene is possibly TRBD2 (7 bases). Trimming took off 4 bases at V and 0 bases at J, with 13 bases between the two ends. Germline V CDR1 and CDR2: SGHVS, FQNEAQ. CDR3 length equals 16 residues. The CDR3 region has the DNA TGTGCCAGCAGCTCACCGGGGGGCAACTCCTACAATGAGCAGTTCTTC. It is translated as CASSSPGGNSYNEQFF.

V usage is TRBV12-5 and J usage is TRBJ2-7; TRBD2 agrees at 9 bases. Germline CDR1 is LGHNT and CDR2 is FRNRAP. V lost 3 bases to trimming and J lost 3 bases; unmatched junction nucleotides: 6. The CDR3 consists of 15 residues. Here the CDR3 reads CASGFPSGINYEQYF. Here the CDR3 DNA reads TGTGCTAGTGGTTTCCCTAGCGGGATAAACTACGAGCAGTACTTC. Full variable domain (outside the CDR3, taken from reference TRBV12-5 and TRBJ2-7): DARVTQTPRHKVTEMGQEVTMRCQPILGHNTVFWYRQTMMQGLELLAYFRNRAPLDDSGMPKDRFSAEMPDATLATLKIQPSEPRDSAVYFCASGFPSGINYEQYFGPGTRLTVT.

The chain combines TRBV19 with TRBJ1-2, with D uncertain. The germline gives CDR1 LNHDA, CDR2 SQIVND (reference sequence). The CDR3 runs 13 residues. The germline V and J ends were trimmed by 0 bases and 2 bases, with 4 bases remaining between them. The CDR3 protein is CASSIDRNYGYTF. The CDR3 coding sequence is TGTGCCAGTAGTATAGACAGGAACTATGGCTACACCTTC.

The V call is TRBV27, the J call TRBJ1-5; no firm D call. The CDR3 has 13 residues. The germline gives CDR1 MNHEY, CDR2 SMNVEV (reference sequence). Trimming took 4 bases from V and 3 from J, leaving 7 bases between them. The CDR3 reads CASSSLYNQPQHF. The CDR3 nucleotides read TGTGCCAGCAGTTCCCTCTACAATCAGCCCCAGCATTTT.

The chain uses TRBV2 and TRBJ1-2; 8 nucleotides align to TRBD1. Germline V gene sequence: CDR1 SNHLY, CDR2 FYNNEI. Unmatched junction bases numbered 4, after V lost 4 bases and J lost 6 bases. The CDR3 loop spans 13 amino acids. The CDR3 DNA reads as TGTGCCAGCAGTGTACAGGGGGAAGATGGCTACACCTTC. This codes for CASSVQGEDGYTF.

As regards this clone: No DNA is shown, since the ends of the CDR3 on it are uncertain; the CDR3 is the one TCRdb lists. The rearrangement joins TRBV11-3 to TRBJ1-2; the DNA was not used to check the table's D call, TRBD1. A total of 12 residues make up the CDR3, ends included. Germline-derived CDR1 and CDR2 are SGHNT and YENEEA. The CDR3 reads CASSFGQGARTF.

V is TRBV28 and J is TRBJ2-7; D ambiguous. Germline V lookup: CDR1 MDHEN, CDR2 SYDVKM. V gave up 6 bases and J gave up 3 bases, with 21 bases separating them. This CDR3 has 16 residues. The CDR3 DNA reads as TGTGCCAGCAGCTCCTCGACTGGTCGAGTGAGCTACGAGCAGTACTTC. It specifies CASSSSTGRVSYEQYF.

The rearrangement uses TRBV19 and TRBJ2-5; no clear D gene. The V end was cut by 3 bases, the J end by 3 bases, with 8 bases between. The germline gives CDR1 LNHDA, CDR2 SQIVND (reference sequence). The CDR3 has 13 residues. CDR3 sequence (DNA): TGTGCCAGTAGTATCCTATTGGAAGAGACCCAGTACTTC. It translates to CASSILLEETQYF.

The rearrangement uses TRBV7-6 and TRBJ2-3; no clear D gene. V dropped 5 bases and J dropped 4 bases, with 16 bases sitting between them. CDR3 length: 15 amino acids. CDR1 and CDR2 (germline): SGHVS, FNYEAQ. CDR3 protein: CASSPLGYIADTQYF. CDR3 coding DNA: TGTGCCAGCAGCCCTCTAGGTTATATCGCAGATACGCAGTATTTT.

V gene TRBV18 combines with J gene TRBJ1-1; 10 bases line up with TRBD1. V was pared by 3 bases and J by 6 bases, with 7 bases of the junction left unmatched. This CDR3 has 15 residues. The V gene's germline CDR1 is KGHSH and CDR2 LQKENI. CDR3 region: CASSPGQGRHAEAFF. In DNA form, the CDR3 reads TGTGCCAGCTCACCGGGACAGGGGCGTCACGCTGAAGCTTTCTTT. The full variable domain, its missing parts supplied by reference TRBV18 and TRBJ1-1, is NAGVMQNPRHLVRRRGQEARLRCSPMKGHSHVYWYRQLPEEGLKFMVYLQKENIIDESGMPKERFSAEFPKEGPSILRIQQVVRGDSAAYFCASSPGQGRHAEAFFGQGTRLTVV.

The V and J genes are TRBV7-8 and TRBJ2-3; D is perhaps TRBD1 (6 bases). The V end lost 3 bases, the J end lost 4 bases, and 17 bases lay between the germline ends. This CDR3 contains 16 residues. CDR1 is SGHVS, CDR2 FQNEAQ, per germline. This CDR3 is CASSFLGPEGADTQYF. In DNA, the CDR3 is TGTGCCAGCAGCTTTTTGGGACCAGAGGGGGCAGATACGCAGTATTTT.

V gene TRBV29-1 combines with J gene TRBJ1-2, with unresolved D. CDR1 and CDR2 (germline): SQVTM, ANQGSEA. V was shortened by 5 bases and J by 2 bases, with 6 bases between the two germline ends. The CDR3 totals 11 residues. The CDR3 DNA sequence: TGCAGCGTTAGAGGGAACTATGGCTACACCTTC. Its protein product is CSVRGNYGYTF.

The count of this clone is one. The CDR3 region has the DNA TGTGCCAGCAGCGTAGGTGGCGACCCGACGGGAGGCTACACCTTC. It is translated as CASSVGGDPTGGYTF. The chain links TRBV9 to TRBJ1-2, with D uncertain. The CDR3 runs to 15 residues. Between the trimmed V and J ends, which lost 0 bases and 8 bases, there was a span of 17 bases. Germline V gene data show CDR1 as SGDLS and CDR2 as YYNGEE.

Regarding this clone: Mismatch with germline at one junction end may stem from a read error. CDR3 in DNA: TGTGCCAGCAGCCTGATAGCGGGAGGCACCGATACGCAGTATTTT. Translating it yields CASSLIAGGTDTQYF. The V and J genes are TRBV5-6 and TRBJ2-3, with 10 positions matching TRBD2. Germline V gene lookup returns CDR1 SGHDT and CDR2 YYEEEE. The CDR3 extends over 15 amino acids.

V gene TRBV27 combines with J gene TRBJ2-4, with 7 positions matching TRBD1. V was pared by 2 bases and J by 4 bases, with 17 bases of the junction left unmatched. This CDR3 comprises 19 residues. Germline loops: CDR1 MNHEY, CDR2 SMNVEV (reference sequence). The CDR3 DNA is TGTGCCAGCAGTTTAGATAGCACAGGGGCGGATGGGAGAAAAAACATTCAGTACTTC. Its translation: CASSLDSTGADGRKNIQYF.

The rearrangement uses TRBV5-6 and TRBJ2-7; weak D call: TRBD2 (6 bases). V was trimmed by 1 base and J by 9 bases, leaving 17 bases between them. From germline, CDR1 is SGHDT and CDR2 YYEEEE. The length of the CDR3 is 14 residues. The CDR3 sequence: CASSLQGGALGQYF. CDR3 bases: TGTGCCAGCAGCTTGCAAGGAGGGGCCTTAGGGCAGTACTTC.

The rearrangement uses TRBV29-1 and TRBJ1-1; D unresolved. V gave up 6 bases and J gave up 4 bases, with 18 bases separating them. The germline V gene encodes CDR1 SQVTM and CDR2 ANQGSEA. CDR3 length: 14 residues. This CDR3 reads CSVTPSGEGTEAFF. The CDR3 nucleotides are TGCAGCGTGACCCCATCCGGGGAAGGCACTGAAGCTTTCTTT.

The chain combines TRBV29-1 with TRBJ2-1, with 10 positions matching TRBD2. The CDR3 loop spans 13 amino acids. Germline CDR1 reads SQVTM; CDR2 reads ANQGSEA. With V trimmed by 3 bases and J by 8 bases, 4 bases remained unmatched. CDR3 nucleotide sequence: TGCAGCGTTGAGGCTAGCGGGAGCTATGAGCAGTTCTTC. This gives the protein CSVEASGSYEQFF.

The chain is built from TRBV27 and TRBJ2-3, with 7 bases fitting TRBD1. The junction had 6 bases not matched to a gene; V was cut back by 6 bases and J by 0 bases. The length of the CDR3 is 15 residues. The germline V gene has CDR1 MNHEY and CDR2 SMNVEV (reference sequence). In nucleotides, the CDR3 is TGTGCCAGCAGGCTACAGGGGATCAGCACAGATACGCAGTATTTT. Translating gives CASRLQGISTDTQYF.

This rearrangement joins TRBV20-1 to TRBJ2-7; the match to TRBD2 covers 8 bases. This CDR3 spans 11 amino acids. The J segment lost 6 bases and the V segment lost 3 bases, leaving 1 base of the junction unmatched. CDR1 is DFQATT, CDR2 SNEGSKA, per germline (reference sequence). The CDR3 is CSASGTSEQYF. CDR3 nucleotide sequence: TGCAGTGCTAGCGGGACTAGCGAGCAGTACTTC.

CDR3 DNA: TGTGCCACCGTGCGGACAGATACGCAGTATTTT. Its translation is CATVRTDTQYF. The chain has TRBV6-6 and TRBJ2-3; the D is unclear. Germline values: CDR1 MNHNY, CDR2 SVGAGI (reference sequence). The V and J ends lost 10 bases and 3 bases respectively, with 8 bases between them. The CDR3 sequence is 11 residues long.

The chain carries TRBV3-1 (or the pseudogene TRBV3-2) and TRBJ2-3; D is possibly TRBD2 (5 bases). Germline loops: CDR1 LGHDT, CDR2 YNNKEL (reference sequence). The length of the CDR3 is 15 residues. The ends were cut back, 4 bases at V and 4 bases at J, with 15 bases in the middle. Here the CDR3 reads CASSPSGLPADTQYF. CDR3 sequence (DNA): TGTGCCAGCAGCCCTTCTGGACTCCCGGCAGATACGCAGTATTTT.

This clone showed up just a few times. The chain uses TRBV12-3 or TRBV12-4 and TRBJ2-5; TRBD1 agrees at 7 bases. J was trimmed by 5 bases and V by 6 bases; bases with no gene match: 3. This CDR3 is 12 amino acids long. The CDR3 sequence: CASSQQGETQYF. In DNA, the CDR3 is TGTGCCAGCAGCCAACAGGGGGAGACCCAGTACTTC.